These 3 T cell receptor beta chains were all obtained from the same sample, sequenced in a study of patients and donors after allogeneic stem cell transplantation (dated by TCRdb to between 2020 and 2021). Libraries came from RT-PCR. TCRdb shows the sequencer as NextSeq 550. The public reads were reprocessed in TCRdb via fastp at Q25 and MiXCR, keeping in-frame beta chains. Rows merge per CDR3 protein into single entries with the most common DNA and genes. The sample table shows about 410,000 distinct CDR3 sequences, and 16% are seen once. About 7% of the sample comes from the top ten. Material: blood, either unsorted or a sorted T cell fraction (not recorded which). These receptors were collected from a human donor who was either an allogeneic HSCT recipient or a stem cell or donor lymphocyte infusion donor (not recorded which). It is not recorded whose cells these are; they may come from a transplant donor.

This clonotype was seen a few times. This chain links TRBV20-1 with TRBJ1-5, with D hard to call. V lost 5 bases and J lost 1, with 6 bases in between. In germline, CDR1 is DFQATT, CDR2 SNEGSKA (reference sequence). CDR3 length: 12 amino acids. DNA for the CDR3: TGCAGTGCTGACGACAGCAATCAGCCCCAGCATTTT. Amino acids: CSADDSNQPQHF.

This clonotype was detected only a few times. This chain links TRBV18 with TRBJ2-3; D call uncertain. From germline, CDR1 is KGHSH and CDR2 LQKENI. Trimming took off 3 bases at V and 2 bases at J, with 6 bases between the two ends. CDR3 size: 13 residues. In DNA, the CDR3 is TGTGCCAGCTCACCCCCTATCACAGATACGCAGTATTTT. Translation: CASSPPITDTQYF. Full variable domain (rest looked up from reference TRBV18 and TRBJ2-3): NAGVMQNPRHLVRRRGQEARLRCSPMKGHSHVYWYRQLPEEGLKFMVYLQKENIIDESGMPKERFSAEFPKEGPSILRIQQVVRGDSAAYFCASSPPITDTQYFGPGTRLTVL.

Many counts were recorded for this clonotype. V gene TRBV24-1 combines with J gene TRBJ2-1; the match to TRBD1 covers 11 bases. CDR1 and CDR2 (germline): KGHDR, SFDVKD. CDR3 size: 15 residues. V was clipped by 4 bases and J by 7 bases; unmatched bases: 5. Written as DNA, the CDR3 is TGTGCCACCAGTGAGGGGACAGGGGGGCCTAATGAGCAGTTCTTC. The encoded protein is CATSEGTGGPNEQFF.